The clone carrying this TCR beta chain was picked up many times. Its antigen is unidentified. Overall study findings and caveats: Tumor Treg TCRs overlapped most with tumor naive CD4+ cells.

The V and J ends lost 5 bases and 9 bases, in that order; junction bases with no gene match: 11. Germline V CDR1 and CDR2: MNHNY, SVGAGI (reference sequence). The CDR3 consists of 14 residues. Constant-region reverse primers amplified full-length variable regions, followed by semi-nested Nested Universal Primer A PCR. TCRdb analysed the 5' RACE reads with MiXCR anew, one entry per CDR3 protein. The data hold some 30,000 distinct CDR3 sequences, with roughly 24% observed a single time. The sequenced material came from naive CD4+ T cells sorted from a lymph node. Subset denoted: naive CD4+ T cells, CD4+CD45RA+CD25-. J is TRBJ1-1 and V is TRBV6-6, with 8 positions matching TRBD1. This clonotype was obtained from a female donor with breast cancer. CDR3 amino acids: CASSHLGQGGKAFF. The CDR3 DNA reads as TGTGCCAGCAGTCACCTAGGACAGGGTGGGAAAGCTTTCTTT.